Sequencing of this T cell receptor (beta chain) was carried out in a study of type 1 regulatory T cells. Looking at the study overall: An in vitro protocol generated T-allo10, a Tr1-enriched, alloantigen-specific CD4 T cell product.

Of note for this clonotype: Its antigen is still unknown.

The junction had 1 base not matched to a gene; V was cut back by 3 bases and J by 5 bases. The CDR3 consists of 14 residues. Germline V gene sequence: CDR1 MGHRA, CDR2 YSYEKL. Each CDR3 protein is one row after TCRdb ran MiXCR on the reads. The sample contains 20,000 to 25,000 distinct CDR3 sequences, roughly 72% of which appear only once. T-allo10 cells from the graft donor were described as anergic, host-alloantigen-specific, and alloantigen-specific suppressors. This chain joins TRBV4-1 and TRBJ1-6; TRBD1 matches at 7 bases. The clonotype comes from a human donor in good health. Sequencing input: cultured T cells, either the whole culture or a sorted T cell fraction (not recorded which). Noted subset: Tr1-enriched cell product generated in vitro against host alloantigens. The CDR3 region is CASSQGQNNSPLHF. Written as DNA, the CDR3 is TGCGCCAGCAGCCAGGGACAGAATAATTCACCCCTCCACTTT.